The TCR beta chain under discussion was sequenced for a study of cytomegalovirus exposure and HLA in healthy donors. From germline, CDR1 is SGHAT and CDR2 FQNNGV. The CDR3 extends over 14 amino acids. Trimming stripped 1 base from V and 1 base from J, with 8 bases between. PCR employed 60 Vbeta and 13 Jbeta primers. The method was immunoSEQ multiplex PCR; TCRdb's version includes in-frame clones alone and lacks a portion of them. The sample includes over 110,000 clones, roughly 80% of them seen just once. A note on this clone: Other nucleotide sequences from this sample produce the same CDR3.

Sequencing was carried out using PBMCs. V gene TRBV11-2 combines with J gene TRBJ2-7; D is ambiguous. The sequence was obtained from a woman aged 45 to 65 in good health and CMV-seropositive. CDR3 sequence reads: CASSLGARSYEQYF. DNA of the CDR3: TGTGCCAGCAGCTTAGGTGCCAGGTCCTACGAGCAGTACTTC.